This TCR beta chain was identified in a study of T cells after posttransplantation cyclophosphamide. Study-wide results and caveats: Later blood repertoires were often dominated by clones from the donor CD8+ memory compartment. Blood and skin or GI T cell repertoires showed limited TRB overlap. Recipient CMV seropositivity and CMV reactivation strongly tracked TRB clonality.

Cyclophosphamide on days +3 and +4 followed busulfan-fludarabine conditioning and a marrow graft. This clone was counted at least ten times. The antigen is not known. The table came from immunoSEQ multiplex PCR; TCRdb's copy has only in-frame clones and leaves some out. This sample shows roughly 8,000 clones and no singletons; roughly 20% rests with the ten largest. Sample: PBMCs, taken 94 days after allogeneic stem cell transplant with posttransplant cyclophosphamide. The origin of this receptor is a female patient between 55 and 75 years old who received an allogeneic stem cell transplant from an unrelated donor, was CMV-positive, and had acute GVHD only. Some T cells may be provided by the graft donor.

Here the CDR3 DNA reads TGTGCCAGCAGCTTGACGGGAGCGGGACCCGGGGAGCTGTTTTTT. Encoded protein: CASSLTGAGPGELFF. The chain employs TRBV5-8 and TRBJ2-2; 7 bases map to TRBD2. The CDR3 spans 15 residues. Per the germline V gene, CDR1 is SGHTS and CDR2 is YDEGEE. Trimming took 1 base from V and 6 from J; bases not matched to a gene: 6.